What follows describes a single T cell receptor beta chain. It lacks a known antigen. No base-level quality is on record; no much larger clone is a single base apart. The data are from a study of brain T cells in children with intractable seizures (dated by TCRdb to the early 2020s). Some background on the complete study: A NanoString immunology panel was first used to screen resected brain tissue from nearly 55 pediatric epilepsy surgery cases for immune gene transcripts. Among the approximately twelve selected surgery cases, pre-surgery blood was additionally sequenced for eight, leaving four cases with brain tissue only.

Sample time point, as interpreted from the label and publication: resected brain tissue, or blood drawn just prior to surgery. The surgery cases showing the highest brain T cell transcript signatures were chosen for TCR beta chain sequencing of brain tissue and, when available, of blood. Prior to surgery, the patients had been treated with at least one anti-epileptic drug. The TCR-sequenced patients were children whose drug-resistant epilepsy was caused by tuberous sclerosis complex, focal cortical dysplasia, Rasmussen encephalitis or hemimegalencephaly. The blood samples were collected right before the epilepsy surgery. Bulk genomic DNA was extracted from unsorted brain tissue and whole blood with the Monarch genomic DNA purification kit. TCR beta chain sequences were generated from genomic DNA using the immunoSEQ assay. Processing in the source paper ran as follows. CDR3 sequences that did not begin with the conserved framework cysteine at position 104 were removed by hand. Clonality was calculated as one minus the normalized Shannon's Diversity Index, with values ranging from 0 (maximal diversity) to 1 (oligoclonal). Differences in the frequency of the same CDR3 between samples, such as brain versus blood, were assessed with chi-squared comparison-of-proportions tests. Public clonotypes were identified through searches of immuneACCESS, and similarity to known antiviral clonotypes was evaluated with the VDJdb browser. TCRdb provides this immuneACCESS table in a form limited to in-frame rearrangements. Some clones are lacking; in checked studies, under half of them reflect an unresolved V gene, and why the rest are absent is not known. V and J calls and clone size are as listed in that table; D and trimming were resolved from the DNA. A total of fewer than 150,000 clones appear in this sample, approximately 94% of them only once. 3.8% of the sample is taken by the ten largest.

The investigation overall reported the following: Viral specificity was inferred only from CDR3 sequence similarity, and patients' HCMV serostatus was unknown. Sequencing depth differed between pre- and post-surgery blood, so clones missing from the pre-surgery sample may reflect undersampling.

The TCR comes from a boy less than two years old with hemimegalencephaly and intractable seizures. Sample: peripheral blood, taken at surgery.

The nucleotides are TGTGCCAGCAGCCAACAGGGTCCTGGGGCCAACGTCCTGACTTTC. It translates as CASSQQGPGANVLTF. This chain is built from TRBV6-4 and TRBJ2-6; perhaps TRBD1 is the D gene, with 6 bases matching. V loses 6 bases of germline sequence and J loses 2 bases, and the interval between the two ends is 11 bases. Per the germline V gene, MRHNA is the CDR1 and SNTAGT is the CDR2. CDR3 length: 15 amino acids, cysteine to phenylalanine. Just the 45-base CDR3 DNA is kept, in frame starting at base 1.